The present T cell receptor beta chain was sequenced within a study of identical twins. This clonotype was counted a few times. What it binds is not known. Unique molecular identifiers were present on the cDNA, which also gained a universal primer site by template switching. MiXCR, run by TCRdb on the 5' RACE reads, gives a single entry per CDR3 protein. The sample comprises approximately 530,000 distinct CDR3 sequences, 20% to 25% of which are singletons, and approximately 0.52% rests with the top ten. Findings and caveats of the study: Memory repertoires showed no such pattern, whereas abundant cord blood beta clonotypes carried fewer insertions. Out-of-frame sharing of TCR alpha in monozygotic twins was underestimated by models.

The ends lost 6 bases at V and 8 bases at J; junction bases unmatched: 9. The CDR3 extends over 14 amino acids. The sample also formed part of further work on yellow fever vaccine responses in identical twins. That source notes: Reportedly, the T cell response mounted by twins to vaccine seemed partly convergent, partly personalized.

J is TRBJ2-1 and V is TRBV12-3 or TRBV12-4; 8 positions match TRBD2. This sequence originates from a woman between 18 and 29 years old in good health. The sequenced material came from CD4+ T cells sorted from blood. CDR3 region: CASRTSGGIDEQFF. The DNA for the CDR3 is TGTGCCAGCAGAACTAGCGGAGGAATTGATGAGCAGTTCTTC.